This T cell receptor (beta chain) emerged from a study of blood T cell dynamics during melanoma immunotherapy. This sample's time point: week 3, after first cycle of checkpoint inhibitor. Concerning this clone itself: Its antigen is unidentified.

Each bulk PBMC sample had approximately 0.35 ug DNA loaded. Sequenced by immunoSEQ multiplex PCR; TCRdb stores in-frame clones only, minus some. Of about 7,600 clones in the sample, more than 75% are singletons; the top ten hold around 5%. The CDR3 spans 12 residues. Germline CDR1 SQVTM, CDR2 ANQGSEA. V was clipped by 3 bases and J by 2 bases, with 8 bases between them. Study results and limitations: Whether repertoire-driving clones were melanoma-specific could not be determined.

The sequencing used blood, collected from a patient treated with checkpoint blockade. The chain uses TRBV29-1 and TRBJ2-7; D gene ambiguous. The receptor comes from a human donor with melanoma. As DNA, the CDR3 is TGCAGCGTTGAGCTGCATACCTACGAGCAGTACTTC. Translated, it gives CSVELHTYEQYF.